This entry concerns a single T cell receptor beta chain. As processed by the authors: Amplification of reference gene primers provided the estimated nucleated cell counts. TCRdb keeps only in-frame clones here, not all; method: immunoSEQ multiplex PCR. Clone size and the V and J calls come from that table; the DNA yielded D and trimming. The sample records 35,000 to 55,000 clones, roughly 88% being singletons. This sample is drawn from a study of blood T cell repertoires in COVID-19. Overall study context: COVID-19 samples, acute and convalescent, were from the United States, Italy and Spain. The analysed material was cDNA or gDNA that came from T cells, B-cell-depleted T cells, or PBMCs.

The specimen sequenced was peripheral blood. This clonotype originated in a human donor in a cohort sampled during active COVID-19.

The CDR3 DNA follows: TGTGCCAGCACCAAAGGGGGAGGGTGGGACACTGAAGCTTTCTTT. Encoded protein: CASTKGGGWDTEAFF. V usage is TRBV6-6 and J usage is TRBJ1-1; D is possibly TRBD1 (6 bases). This CDR3 spans 15 amino acids. From germline, CDR1 is MNHNY and CDR2 SVGAGI (reference sequence). Trimming took off 7 bases at V and 3 bases at J, with 18 bases between the two ends.